This TCR beta chain was sequenced in a study of molecular identifiers for immune sequencing clone quantification. Findings and limits, study-wide: In naive cells, clones above 20 RNA copies held under 1% of molecules, whereas in effector cells they held over 99%.

It was with previously described methods and listed TCR primers that bulk TCR libraries were made. One entry per CDR3 protein results from TCRdb running MiXCR on the PCR reads. The sample shows over 600,000 distinct CDR3 sequences, about 20% of them seen only once. This clonotype has a count of ten or more. Its antigen remains unknown. The CDR3 runs 16 residues. Trimming at V came to 0 bases and at J to 3 bases, leaving 5 bases not matched to a gene. The germline CDR1 and CDR2 sequences are MNHEY and SMNVEV (reference sequence). Sequencing was done on a sample of naive CD8+ T cells from blood, with Jurkat cell RNA spiked in. Subset of the sample: FACS-sorted CD8+CD4-CCR7+CD45RA+ naive T cells. V gene TRBV27 combines with J gene TRBJ2-7, with TRBD1 matching over 10 bases. This TCR came from a human donor in good health. Some libraries in this study had Jurkat cell RNA spiked in. CDR3 coding DNA: TGTGCCAGCAGTTTATCAGGGGACAGGGGTTTCTACGAGCAGTACTTC. It encodes CASSLSGDRGFYEQYF.